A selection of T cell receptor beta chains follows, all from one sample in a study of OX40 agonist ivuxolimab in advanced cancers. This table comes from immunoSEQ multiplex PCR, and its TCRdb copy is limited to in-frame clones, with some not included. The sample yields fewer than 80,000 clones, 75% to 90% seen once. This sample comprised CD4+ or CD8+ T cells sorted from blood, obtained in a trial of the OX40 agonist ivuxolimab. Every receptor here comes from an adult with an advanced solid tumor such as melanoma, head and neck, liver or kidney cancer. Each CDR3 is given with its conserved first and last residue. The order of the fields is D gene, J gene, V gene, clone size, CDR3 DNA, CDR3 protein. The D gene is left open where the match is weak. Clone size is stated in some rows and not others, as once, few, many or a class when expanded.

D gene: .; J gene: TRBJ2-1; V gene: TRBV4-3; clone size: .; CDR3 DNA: TGCGCCAGCAGCCTCTGGGCAAGTGCGGGGCACCTTGAGCAGTTCTTC; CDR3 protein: CASSLWASAGHLEQFF
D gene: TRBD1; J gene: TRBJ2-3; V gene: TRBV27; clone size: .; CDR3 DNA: TGTGCCAGCAGTTTTGGGACAGGTTCTCTCTTCACAGATACGCAGTATTTT; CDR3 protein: CASSFGTGSLFTDTQYF
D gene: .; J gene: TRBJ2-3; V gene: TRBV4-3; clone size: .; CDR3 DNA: TGCGCCAGCAGCCAAGTGTTAGGGATTCAAACAGATACGCAGTATTTT; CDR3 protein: CASSQVLGIQTDTQYF
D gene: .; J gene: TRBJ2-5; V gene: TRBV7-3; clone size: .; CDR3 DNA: TGTGCCAGCAGCTTATATCTTTGGGAGACCCAGTACTTC; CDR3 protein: CASSLYLWETQYF
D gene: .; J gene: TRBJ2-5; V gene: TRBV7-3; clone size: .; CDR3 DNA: TGTGCCAGCAGCCAAGAGGGTCTGGGAAGACAGACCCAGTACTTC; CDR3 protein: CASSQEGLGRQTQYF
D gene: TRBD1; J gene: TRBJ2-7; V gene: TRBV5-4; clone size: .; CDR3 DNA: TGTGCCAGCAGCTCGGGACAGCCCTACGAGCAGTACTTC; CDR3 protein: CASSSGQPYEQYF
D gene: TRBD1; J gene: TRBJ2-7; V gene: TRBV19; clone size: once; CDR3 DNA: TGTGCCAGTAGTACCAAGACAGGGGGCTATCTGGAGCAGTACTTC; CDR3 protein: CASSTKTGGYLEQYF
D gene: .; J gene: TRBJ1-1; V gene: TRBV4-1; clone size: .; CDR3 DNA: TGCGCCAGCAGCCAAGGAATGAACACTGAAGCTTTCTTT; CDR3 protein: CASSQGMNTEAFF
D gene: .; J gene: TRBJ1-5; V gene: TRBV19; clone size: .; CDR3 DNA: TGTGCCAGTATCGGGGCTAATCAGCCCCAGCATTTT; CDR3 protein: CASIGANQPQHF
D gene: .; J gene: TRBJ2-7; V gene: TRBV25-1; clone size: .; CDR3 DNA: TGTGCCAGCAGGGCCAACTACGAGCAGTACTTC; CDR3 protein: CASRANYEQYF
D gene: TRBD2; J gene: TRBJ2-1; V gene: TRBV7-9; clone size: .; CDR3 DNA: TGTGCCAGCAGCCCCCCCCTTGGGCTAGCGGAGAGAAACAATGAGCAGTTCTTC; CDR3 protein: CASSPPLGLAERNNEQFF
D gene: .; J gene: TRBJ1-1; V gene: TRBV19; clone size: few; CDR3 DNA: TGTGCCAGTAGTCCGGGGACGGCTAAGGAAGCTTTCTTT; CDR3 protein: CASSPGTAKEAFF
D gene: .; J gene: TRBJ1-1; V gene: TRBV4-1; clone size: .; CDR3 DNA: TGCGCCAGCAGCCAAGACTCCGGGAATACTGAAGCTTTCTTT; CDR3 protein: CASSQDSGNTEAFF
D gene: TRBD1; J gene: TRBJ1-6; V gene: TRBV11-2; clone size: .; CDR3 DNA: TGTGCCAGCAGCTTAGGGGACAGGGGTAATTCACCCCTCCACTTT; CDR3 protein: CASSLGDRGNSPLHF
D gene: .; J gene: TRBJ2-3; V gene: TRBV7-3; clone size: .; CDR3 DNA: TGTGCCAGCGGTTATGGATCGACGGGGAACACAGATACGCAGTATTTT; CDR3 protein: CASGYGSTGNTDTQYF
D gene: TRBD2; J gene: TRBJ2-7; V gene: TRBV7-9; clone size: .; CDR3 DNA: TGTGCCAGCAGCCCTGCGGGGGGGGAATTCTCCTACGAGCAGTACTTC; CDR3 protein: CASSPAGGEFSYEQYF
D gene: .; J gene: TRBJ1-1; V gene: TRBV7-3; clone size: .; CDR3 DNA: TGTGCCAGCAGCTTAGATAGGACAACGAACACTGAAGCTTTCTTT; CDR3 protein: CASSLDRTTNTEAFF
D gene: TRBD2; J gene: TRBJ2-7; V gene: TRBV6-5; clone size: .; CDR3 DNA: TGTGCCAGCAGCTATGGACTAGCGGTTCACTACGAGCAGTACTTC; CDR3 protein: CASSYGLAVHYEQYF
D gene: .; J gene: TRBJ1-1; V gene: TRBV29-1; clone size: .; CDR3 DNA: TGCAGCGTTGAAGACGGGAGGGTCACTGAAGCTTTCTTT; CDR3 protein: CSVEDGRVTEAFF
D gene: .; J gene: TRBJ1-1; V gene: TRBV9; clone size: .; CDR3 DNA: TGTGCCAGCAGCGTAGCTACGAGGGGCCCCCAAGCTTTCTTT; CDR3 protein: CASSVATRGPQAFF
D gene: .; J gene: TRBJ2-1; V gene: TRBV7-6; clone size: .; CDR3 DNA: TGTGCCAGCAGCCCCCCAGGAGACAATGAGCAGTTCTTC; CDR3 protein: CASSPPGDNEQFF
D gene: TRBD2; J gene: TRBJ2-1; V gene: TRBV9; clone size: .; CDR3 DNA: TGTGCCAGCAGTTTCCGAGCGGGAGCGGGCGATGAGCAGTTCTTC; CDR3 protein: CASSFRAGAGDEQFF
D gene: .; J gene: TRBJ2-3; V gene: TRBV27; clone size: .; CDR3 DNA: TGTGCCAGCAGCGACCTCACAGATACGCAGTATTTT; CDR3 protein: CASSDLTDTQYF
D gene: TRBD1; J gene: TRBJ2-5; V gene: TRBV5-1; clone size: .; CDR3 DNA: TGCGCCAGCAGCCAAGACAGGGGGCGTGGAGAGACCCAGTACTTC; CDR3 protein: CASSQDRGRGETQYF
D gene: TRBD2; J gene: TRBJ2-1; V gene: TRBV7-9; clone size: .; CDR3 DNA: TGTGCCAGCAGCTTAGTAGTGGGACTAGCGGGGTTGGAGCAGTTCTTC; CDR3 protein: CASSLVVGLAGLEQFF
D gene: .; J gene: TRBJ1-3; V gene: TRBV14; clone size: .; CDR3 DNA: TGTGCCAGCAGCCAAGATCTGACCGCCTTCTCTGGAAACACCATATATTTT; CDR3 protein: CASSQDLTAFSGNTIYF
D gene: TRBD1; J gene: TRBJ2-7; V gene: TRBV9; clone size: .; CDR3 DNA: TGTGCCAGCAGCGTAGGGGACAGATCCTACGAGCAGTACTTC; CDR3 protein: CASSVGDRSYEQYF
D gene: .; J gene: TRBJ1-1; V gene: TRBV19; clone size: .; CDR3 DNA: TGTGCCAGTAGTATTATTACGAACACTGAAGCTTTCTTT; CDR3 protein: CASSIITNTEAFF
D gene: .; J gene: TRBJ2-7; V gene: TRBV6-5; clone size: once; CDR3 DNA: TGTGCCAGCAGTTACAGTGAGCGGAGCTACTACGAGCAGTACTTC; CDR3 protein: CASSYSERSYYEQYF
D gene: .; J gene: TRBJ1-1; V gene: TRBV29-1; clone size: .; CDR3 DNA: TGCAGCGTTGAAGATAAGGCCAACACTGAAGCTTTCTTT; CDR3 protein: CSVEDKANTEAFF
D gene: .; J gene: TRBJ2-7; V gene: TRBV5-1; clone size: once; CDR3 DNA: TGCGCCAGCAGCTGGGGGGTAGGAGATTACGAGCAGTACTTC; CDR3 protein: CASSWGVGDYEQYF
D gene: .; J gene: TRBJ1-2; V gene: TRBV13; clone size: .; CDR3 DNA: TGTGCCAGCACAGAACGGGTTGGGGCACCCTCAATCCGGGACTATGGCTACACCTTC; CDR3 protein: CASTERVGAPSIRDYGYTF
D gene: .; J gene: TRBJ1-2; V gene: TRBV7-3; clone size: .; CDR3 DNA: TGTGCCAGCAGCCCGGGGACACTTCTCGACCCCACACTTCCAAACGGGGACTATGGCTACACCTTC; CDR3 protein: CASSPGTLLDPTLPNGDYGYTF